Following are 8 T cell receptor beta chains from one sample sequenced in a study of blood T cell repertoires in COVID-19. Generated by immunoSEQ multiplex PCR, the TCRdb table keeps only in-frame clones and is missing some. The sample includes fewer than 150,000 clones, more than 70% seen only once; the top ten take approximately 5%. The sequencing input was peripheral blood. The receptors stem from a woman aged 60-75 years with COVID-19, enrolled during active disease.

The chain carries TRBV27 and TRBJ2-1; 14 nucleotides agree with TRBD2. Trimming cost V 2 bases and J 10 bases; bases outside gene matches: 4. The CDR3 covers 15 residues. The germline V gene has CDR1 MNHEY and CDR2 SMNVEV (reference sequence). CDR3 amino acids: CASSLRLAGGFEQFF. The CDR3 region has the DNA TGTGCCAGCAGTTTAAGACTAGCGGGGGGGTTCGAGCAGTTCTTC.

The rearrangement joins TRBV4-2 to TRBJ2-7; tentative D call: TRBD2 (6 bases). Trimming pared 0 bases from V and 0 bases from J, leaving 9 bases between. Germline V gene data show CDR1 as LGHNA and CDR2 as YNFKEQ. This CDR3 region has 15 residues. The CDR3 DNA reads TGTGCCAGCAGCCAAGATGGGGGGAGCTCCTACGAGCAGTACTTC. It specifies CASSQDGGSSYEQYF.

This clone was found a few times. The V gene is TRBV6-2 or TRBV6-3, the J gene TRBJ2-7; 10 bases line up with TRBD2. The germline V gene has CDR1 MNHEY and CDR2 SVGEGT. The CDR3 runs 18 residues. The V and J ends lost 2 bases and 1 base, in that order; junction bases with no gene match: 11. CDR3 amino acids: CASSYKASGGPLSYEQYF. The DNA for the CDR3 is TGTGCCAGCAGTTACAAGGCTAGCGGGGGACCACTTTCCTACGAGCAGTACTTC.

This clone was seen once. The V call is TRBV11-2, the J call TRBJ2-5, with D possibly matching TRBD1 (5 bases). V was shortened by 0 bases and J by 2 bases, with 13 bases between the two germline ends. This CDR3 has 16 amino acids. CDR1 and CDR2 (germline): SGHAT, FQNNGV. The CDR3 protein is CASSLELQVFQETQYF. The CDR3 DNA sequence: TGTGCCAGCAGCTTAGAATTACAGGTTTTTCAAGAGACCCAGTACTTC.

This chain uses TRBV3-1 (or the pseudogene TRBV3-2) with TRBJ1-5; D unclear. This CDR3 has 17 amino acids. Germline V gene lookup returns CDR1 LGHDT and CDR2 YNNKEL (reference sequence). Trimming pared 0 bases from V and 2 bases from J, leaving 14 bases between. CDR3 loop: CASSQEGGLSGNQPQHF. DNA for the CDR3: TGTGCCAGCAGCCAAGAGGGAGGCCTTTCCGGCAATCAGCCCCAGCATTTT.

The V and J genes are TRBV24-1 and TRBJ2-3; 9 bases map to TRBD2. CDR3 length: 16 amino acids. V shed 2 bases and J 6 bases; nucleotides not matched to a gene: 8. Germline loops: CDR1 KGHDR, CDR2 SFDVKD. CDR3 DNA: TGTGCCACCAGTGATTCGAGCGGGGGGCCAGTGGATACGCAGTATTTT. Protein sequence: CATSDSSGGPVDTQYF.

The chain links TRBV7-2 to TRBJ1-5; 9 positions match TRBD1. CDR1 is SGHTA, CDR2 FQGNSA, per germline. V lost 4 bases, J lost 2 bases, and 3 bases stayed unmatched. The CDR3 has 15 residues. The CDR3 is CASSWGQGGNQPQHF. The DNA of the CDR3 is TGTGCCAGCAGCTGGGGACAGGGCGGCAATCAGCCCCAGCATTTT.

This chain joins TRBV18 and TRBJ1-1, with 9 bases identical to TRBD1. The CDR3 loop spans 14 amino acids. CDR1 and CDR2 (germline): KGHSH, LQKENI. V trimming: 6 bases; J trimming: 2 bases; junction bases outside the gene matches: 4. Here the CDR3 reads CASSRQGVNTEAFF. The CDR3 DNA sequence: TGTGCCAGCTCGCGACAGGGGGTTAACACTGAAGCTTTCTTT.